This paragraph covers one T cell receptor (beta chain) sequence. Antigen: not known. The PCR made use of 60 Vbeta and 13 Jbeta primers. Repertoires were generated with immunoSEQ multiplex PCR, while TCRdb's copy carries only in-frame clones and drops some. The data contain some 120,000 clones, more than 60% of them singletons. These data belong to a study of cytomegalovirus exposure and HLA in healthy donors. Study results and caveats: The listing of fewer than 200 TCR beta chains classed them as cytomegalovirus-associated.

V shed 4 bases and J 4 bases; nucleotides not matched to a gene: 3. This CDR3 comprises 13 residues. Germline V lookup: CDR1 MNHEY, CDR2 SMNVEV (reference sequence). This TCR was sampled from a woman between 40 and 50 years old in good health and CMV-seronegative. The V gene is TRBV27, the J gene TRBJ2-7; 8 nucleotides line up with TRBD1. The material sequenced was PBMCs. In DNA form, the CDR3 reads TGTGCCAGCAGTTCGGACAGGGTGTACGAGCAGTACTTC. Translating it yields CASSSDRVYEQYF.